This entry features one TCR beta chain sequence. What it binds is unknown. The germline gives CDR1 KGHDR, CDR2 SFDVKD. This CDR3 comprises 16 residues. The trim removed 5 bases at V and 0 bases at J, leaving 2 bases unmatched. This sample stems from a study of response to subunit inactivated influenza vaccine. The study's findings and limits: Authors suggested few new T cells are recruited by each seasonal influenza vaccination.

TCRdb passed the RT-PCR reads through MiXCR, listing each CDR3 protein once. The sample consists of hundreds of thousands of distinct CDR3 sequences, 21% of them appearing once. The V gene is TRBV24-1, the J gene TRBJ2-3; TRBD2 matches 12 bases. This receptor was identified in a man between 45 and 75 years old who received an inactivated influenza vaccine. The sample was PBMCs from blood, taken less than 22 months after vaccination. The CDR3 DNA follows: TGTGCCACCAGTGGCCTAGCGGGAGGGAGCACAGATACGCAGTATTTT. Protein: CATSGLAGGSTDTQYF.